These T cell receptor beta chains were read from a single sample in a study of T cells in Graves' hyperthyroidism and ophthalmopathy. One entry per CDR3 protein, called by TCRdb with MiXCR from the multiplex PCR reads. Among 300,000 to 450,000 distinct CDR3 sequences, 11% to 15% were seen once, and the ten largest hold about 10%. The sequenced material came from blood. Receptor source: a woman aged 55-70 years with Graves' hyperthyroidism. CDR3s include the opening cysteine and the closing phenylalanine or tryptophan. D genes are given only for firm matches. Size values are once, few and many counts, or a class for expanded clones, and some rows have none.

clone size	D gene	V gene	J gene	CDR3 protein	CDR3 DNA
NA	NA	TRBV20-1	TRBJ2-1	CSARTRGDGGNEQFF	TGCAGTGCTAGGACTAGGGGGGATGGGGGCAATGAGCAGTTCTTC
many	NA	TRBV5-1	TRBJ1-4	CASRGTANEKLFF	TGCGCCAGCCGAGGGACGGCTAATGAAAAACTGTTTTTT
many	NA	TRBV5-1	TRBJ2-1	CASSLDSGRHNEQFF	TGCGCCAGCAGCTTGGATAGCGGAAGACACAATGAGCAGTTCTTC
NA	TRBD1	TRBV12-3/TRBV12-4	TRBJ2-5	CASSPRQGKGYF	TGTGCCAGCAGTCCACGACAGGGTAAAGGGTACTTC
many	NA	TRBV20-1	TRBJ2-7	CSASPLPTASYEQYF	TGCAGTGCTTCACCTCTCCCTACTGCCTCCTACGAGCAGTACTTC
many	TRBD1	TRBV6-1	TRBJ1-1	CASTDPIIQGTMNTEAFF	TGTGCCAGCACCGACCCAATAATACAGGGGACAATGAACACTGAAGCTTTCTTT
few	TRBD2	TRBV27	TRBJ2-2	CASSLPGLARTGELFF	TGTGCCAGCAGTTTACCGGGACTAGCGAGGACCGGGGAGCTGTTTTTT
NA	TRBD1	TRBV3-1	TRBJ2-2	CASSRRQGTAGELFF	TGTGCCAGCAGCCGAAGACAGGGTACAGCCGGGGAGCTGTTTTTT
many	NA	TRBV18	TRBJ2-2	CASSPPGGGVTGELFF	TGTGCCAGCTCACCACCTGGAGGGGGCGTCACCGGGGAGCTGTTTTTT
NA	NA	TRBV25-1	TRBJ2-7	CASSESNYEQYF	TGTGCCAGCAGTGAATCAAACTACGAGCAGTACTTC
NA	TRBD2	TRBV7-3	TRBJ2-1	CASSAGTSGSYNEQFF	TGTGCCAGCAGCGCTGGGACTAGCGGGAGCTACAATGAGCAGTTCTTC
many	TRBD1	TRBV7-3	TRBJ1-1	CASSATGAPTEAFF	TGTGCCAGCAGCGCTACAGGGGCCCCCACTGAAGCTTTCTTT
NA	NA	TRBV15	TRBJ2-1	CATSRDSNEQFF	TGTGCCACCAGCAGAGACAGCAATGAGCAGTTCTTC
many	NA	TRBV30	TRBJ1-1	CASAGQTNTEAFF	TGTGCCTCGGCTGGACAGACGAACACTGAAGCTTTCTTT
many	NA	TRBV5-1	TRBJ2-1	CASSAEPPIDEQFF	TGCGCCAGCAGCGCGGAGCCGCCCATCGATGAGCAGTTCTTC
once	TRBD2	TRBV3-1	TRBJ2-1	CASSHGGGSYNEQFF	TGTGCCAGCAGCCACGGGGGGGGCTCCTACAATGAGCAGTTCTTC
NA	NA	TRBV10-2	TRBJ2-1	CASKGGTAGDYNEQFF	TGCGCCAGCAAGGGAGGGACTGCAGGGGACTACAATGAGCAGTTCTTC
few	TRBD1	TRBV10-3	TRBJ2-7	CASRRGNEQYF	TGTGCCTCCCGCAGGGGGAACGAGCAGTACTTC
NA	NA	TRBV20-1	TRBJ1-5	CSARQKRGDQPQHF	TGCAGTGCTAGACAGAAAAGGGGGGATCAGCCCCAGCATTTT
many	NA	TRBV18	TRBJ2-7	CASSPAAAYEQYF	TGTGCCAGCTCACCTGCCGCCGCCTACGAGCAGTACTTC
many	TRBD2	TRBV11-2	TRBJ2-1	CASSLDRGLANYNEQFF	TGTGCCAGCAGCTTAGATAGGGGACTAGCGAACTACAATGAGCAGTTCTTC
many	TRBD2	TRBV18	TRBJ2-3	CASSLSGRARTDTQYF	TGTGCCAGCTCCCTCAGCGGGAGGGCTCGCACAGATACGCAGTATTTT
many	NA	TRBV20-1	TRBJ1-3	CSARSYSGNTIYF	TGCAGTGCTAGATCCTACTCTGGAAACACCATATATTTT
few	NA	TRBV12-3/TRBV12-4	TRBJ2-2	CASSPHSGNTGELFF	TGTGCCAGCAGTCCCCACAGCGGCAACACCGGGGAGCTGTTTTTT
many	NA	TRBV12-3/TRBV12-4	TRBJ1-1	CASSFSRGFTEAFF	TGTGCCAGCAGTTTCTCGAGGGGATTCACTGAAGCTTTCTTT
NA	NA	TRBV11-3	TRBJ2-7	CASSLPGSSSYEQYF	TGTGCCAGCAGCTTACCGGGGTCGAGCTCCTACGAGCAGTACTTC
NA	NA	TRBV7-9	TRBJ2-7	CASSLEAYEQYF	TGTGCCAGCAGCCTGGAGGCCTACGAGCAGTACTTC
NA	TRBD1	TRBV5-4	TRBJ1-6	CASSLTGGMSPLHF	TGTGCCAGCAGCTTGACAGGGGGCATGTCACCCCTCCACTTT
many	TRBD2	TRBV18	TRBJ2-1	CASSPGSGRADEQFF	TGTGCCAGCTCACCGGGTAGCGGGAGGGCTGATGAGCAGTTCTTC
few	NA	TRBV28	TRBJ1-3	CASSLGADSGNTIYF	TGTGCCAGCAGTTTAGGCGCAGACTCTGGAAACACCATATATTTT
many	NA	TRBV5-8	TRBJ1-2	CASSLGGYTF	TGTGCCAGCAGCTTAGGGGGCTACACCTTC
many	NA	TRBV2	TRBJ2-2	CASSVGVNTGELFF	TGTGCCAGCAGTGTTGGCGTGAACACCGGGGAGCTGTTTTTT
few	NA	TRBV6-1	TRBJ1-2	CASSGRGVLGYTF	TGTGCCAGCAGCGGAAGGGGGGTGTTAGGCTACACCTTC
NA	NA	TRBV27	TRBJ1-5	CASSFTNQPQHF	TGTGCCAGCAGTTTCACCAATCAGCCCCAGCATTTT
NA	NA	TRBV27	TRBJ1-5	CASGRGARQPQHF	TGTGCCAGCGGTCGGGGGGCGCGGCAGCCCCAGCATTTT
many	NA	TRBV29-1	TRBJ2-6	CSVDESSGANVLTF	TGCAGCGTTGACGAGAGCTCTGGGGCCAACGTCCTGACTTTC
NA	NA	TRBV7-9	TRBJ1-3	CASREVTSGNTIYF	TGTGCCAGCAGGGAGGTGACCTCTGGAAACACCATATATTTT
few	NA	TRBV20-1	TRBJ1-2	CSAENGPLYGYGYTF	TGCAGTGCCGAAAACGGACCCCTTTATGGCTATGGCTACACCTTC
many	NA	TRBV20-1	TRBJ2-5	CSARGRTGVGETQYF	TGCAGTGCTAGAGGAAGAACGGGAGTAGGAGAGACCCAGTACTTC
many	NA	TRBV12-3/TRBV12-4	TRBJ2-1	CASSFTQGSNEQFF	TGTGCCAGCAGTTTTACACAAGGGTCCAATGAGCAGTTCTTC
few	TRBD1	TRBV5-5	TRBJ1-2	CASSSGTETSYGYTF	TGTGCCAGCAGCTCCGGGACAGAGACTTCCTATGGCTACACCTTC
many	NA	TRBV11-3	TRBJ2-1	CASSLFLEDNEQFF	TGTGCCAGCAGCCTCTTTCTGGAAGACAATGAGCAGTTCTTC
many	NA	TRBV30	TRBJ1-2	CAWDRDPEVRGYTF	TGTGCCTGGGACCGGGACCCCGAGGTTCGTGGCTACACCTTC
NA	TRBD1	TRBV29-1	TRBJ2-2	CSVDRGRTGELFF	TGCAGCGTTGACAGGGGGCGGACCGGGGAGCTGTTTTTT
many	TRBD1	TRBV18	TRBJ1-6	CASSPRDRYNSPLHF	TGTGCCAGCTCACCACGGGACAGATATAATTCACCCCTCCACTTT
NA	NA	TRBV6-6	TRBJ1-2	CASSYSRGSGYTF	TGTGCCAGCAGTTACTCTCGAGGGAGCGGCTACACCTTC
NA	NA	TRBV25-1	TRBJ2-6	CASSVAVGANVLTF	TGTGCCAGCAGTGTGGCAGTTGGGGCCAACGTCCTGACTTTC
NA	TRBD1	TRBV7-8	TRBJ1-2	CASSHGGGRGNYGYTF	TGCGCCAGCAGCCACGGAGGGGGCAGGGGAAACTATGGCTACACCTTC
many	TRBD1	TRBV12-3/TRBV12-4	TRBJ1-2	CASRLGQGGYGYTF	TGTGCCAGCAGGCTTGGACAGGGAGGCTATGGCTACACCTTC
many	NA	TRBV7-8	TRBJ1-1	CASSPRGNTEAFF	TGTGCCAGCAGCCCACGTGGTAACACTGAAGCTTTCTTT
few	NA	TRBV20-1	TRBJ2-2	CRRWREQDTGELFF	TGCAGGAGGTGGCGGGAACAGGACACCGGGGAGCTGTTTTTT